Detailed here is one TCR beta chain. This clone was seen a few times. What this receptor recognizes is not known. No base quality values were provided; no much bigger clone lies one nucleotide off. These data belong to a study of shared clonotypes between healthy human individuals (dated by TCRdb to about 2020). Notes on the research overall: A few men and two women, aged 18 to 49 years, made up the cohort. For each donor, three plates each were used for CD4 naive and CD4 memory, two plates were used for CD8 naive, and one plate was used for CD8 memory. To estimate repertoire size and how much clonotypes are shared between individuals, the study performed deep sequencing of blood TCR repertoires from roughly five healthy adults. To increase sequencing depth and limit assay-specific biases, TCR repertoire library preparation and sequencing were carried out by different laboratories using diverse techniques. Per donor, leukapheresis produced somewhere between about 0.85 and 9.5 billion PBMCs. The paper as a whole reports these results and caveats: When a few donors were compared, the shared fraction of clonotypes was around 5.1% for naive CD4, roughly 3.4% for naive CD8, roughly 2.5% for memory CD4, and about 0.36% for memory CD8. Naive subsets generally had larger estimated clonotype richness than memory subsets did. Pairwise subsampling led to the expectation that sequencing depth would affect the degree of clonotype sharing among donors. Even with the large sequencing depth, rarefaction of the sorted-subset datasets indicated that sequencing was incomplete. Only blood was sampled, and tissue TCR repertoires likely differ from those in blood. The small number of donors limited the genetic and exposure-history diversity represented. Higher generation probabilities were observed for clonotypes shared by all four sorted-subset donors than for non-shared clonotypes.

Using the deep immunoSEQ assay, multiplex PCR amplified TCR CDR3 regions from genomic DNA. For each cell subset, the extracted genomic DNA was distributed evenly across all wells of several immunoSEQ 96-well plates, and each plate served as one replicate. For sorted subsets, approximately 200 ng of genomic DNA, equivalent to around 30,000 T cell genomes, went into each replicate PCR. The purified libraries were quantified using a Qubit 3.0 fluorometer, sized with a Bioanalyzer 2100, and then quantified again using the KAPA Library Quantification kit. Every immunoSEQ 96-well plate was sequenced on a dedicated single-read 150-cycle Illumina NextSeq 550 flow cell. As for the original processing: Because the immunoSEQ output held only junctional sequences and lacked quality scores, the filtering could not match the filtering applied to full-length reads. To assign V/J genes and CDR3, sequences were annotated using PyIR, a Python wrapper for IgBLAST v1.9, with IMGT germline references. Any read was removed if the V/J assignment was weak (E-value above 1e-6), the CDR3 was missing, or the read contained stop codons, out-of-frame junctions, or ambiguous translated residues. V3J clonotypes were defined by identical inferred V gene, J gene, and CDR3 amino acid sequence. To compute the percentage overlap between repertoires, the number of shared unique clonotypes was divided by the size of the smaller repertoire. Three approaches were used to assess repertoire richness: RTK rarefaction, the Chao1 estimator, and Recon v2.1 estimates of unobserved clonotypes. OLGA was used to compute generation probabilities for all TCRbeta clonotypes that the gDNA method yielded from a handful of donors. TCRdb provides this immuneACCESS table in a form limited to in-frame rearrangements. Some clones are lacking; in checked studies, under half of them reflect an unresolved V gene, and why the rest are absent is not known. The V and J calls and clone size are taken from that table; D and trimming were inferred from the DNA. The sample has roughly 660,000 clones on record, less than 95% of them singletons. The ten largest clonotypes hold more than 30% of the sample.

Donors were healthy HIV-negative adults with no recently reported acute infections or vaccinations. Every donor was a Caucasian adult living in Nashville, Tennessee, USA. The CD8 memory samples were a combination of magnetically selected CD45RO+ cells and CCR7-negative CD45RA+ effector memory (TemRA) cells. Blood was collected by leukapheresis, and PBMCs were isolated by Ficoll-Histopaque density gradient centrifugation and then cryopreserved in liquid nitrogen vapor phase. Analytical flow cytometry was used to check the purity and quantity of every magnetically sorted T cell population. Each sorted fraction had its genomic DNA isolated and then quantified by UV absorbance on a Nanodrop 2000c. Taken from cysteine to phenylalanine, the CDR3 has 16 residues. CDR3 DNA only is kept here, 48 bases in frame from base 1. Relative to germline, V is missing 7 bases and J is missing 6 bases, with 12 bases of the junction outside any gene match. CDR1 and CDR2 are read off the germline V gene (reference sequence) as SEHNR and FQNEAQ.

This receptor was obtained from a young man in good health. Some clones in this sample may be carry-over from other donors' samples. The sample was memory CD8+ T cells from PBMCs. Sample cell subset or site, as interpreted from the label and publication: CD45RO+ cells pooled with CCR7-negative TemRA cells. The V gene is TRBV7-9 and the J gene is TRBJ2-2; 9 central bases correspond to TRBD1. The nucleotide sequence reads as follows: TGTGCCAGCATCGGGACAGGGACGGGAACAGCCGGGGAGCTGTTTTTT. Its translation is CASIGTGTGTAGELFF.